The rows below give T cell receptor beta chains drawn from one sample of a study of beta chain features in type 1 diabetes. The protocol was immunoSEQ multiplex PCR, while the TCRdb copy is restricted to in-frame clones and leaves out a portion. The profile shows roughly 450,000 clones, 14% of them singletons. Specimen: naive CD4+ T cells from blood. These TCRs come from a man in his thirties or forties in good health. CDR3s include the opening cysteine and the closing phenylalanine or tryptophan. The D gene is left open where the match is weak. Clone size is not always given. Where it is, it says once, few, many or a class for expanded clones.

length	size	D	J	V	CDR3	DNA
13	.	.	TRBJ2-7	TRBV6-5	CASSKWDNYEQYF	TGTGCCAGCAGTAAATGGGACAACTACGAGCAGTACTTC
11	.	.	TRBJ1-6	TRBV10-3	CAISGLTPLHF	TGTGCCATCAGTGGCCTGACCCCCCTCCACTTT
16	few	TRBD1	TRBJ2-7	TRBV10-3	CAISDPPGQGHYEQYF	TGTGCCATCAGTGACCCCCCGGGACAGGGCCACTACGAGCAGTACTTC
12	few	.	TRBJ1-1	TRBV30	CAWTPGGTEAFF	TGTGCCTGGACGCCCGGGGGCACTGAAGCTTTCTTT
12	.	.	TRBJ2-7	TRBV28	CASRPSTYEQYF	TGTGCCAGCAGACCTTCCACCTACGAGCAGTACTTC
12	.	TRBD2	TRBJ2-5	TRBV12-5	CASGLSGGSQYF	TGTGCTAGTGGTTTGAGCGGGGGGAGCCAGTACTTC
13	.	TRBD1	TRBJ2-2	TRBV10-3	CAKSQGETGELFF	TGTGCCAAGTCACAGGGGGAAACCGGGGAGCTGTTTTTT
13	few	TRBD1	TRBJ1-5	TRBV29-1	CSAKTGFGQPQHF	TGCAGCGCTAAGACAGGGTTTGGTCAGCCCCAGCATTTT
13	.	.	TRBJ2-4	TRBV19	CASSIQGTLIQYF	TGTGCCAGTAGTATTCAGGGTACTCTCATTCAGTACTTC
15	.	TRBD1	TRBJ1-4	TRBV30	CAWSVHLDRVEKLFF	TGTGCCTGGAGTGTACATTTGGACAGGGTCGAAAAACTGTTTTTT
13	few	.	TRBJ1-1	TRBV2	CASSPWMNTEAFF	TGTGCCAGCAGCCCTTGGATGAACACTGAAGCTTTCTTT
15	few	.	TRBJ2-7	TRBV27	CASSFGSSQPYEQYF	TGTGCCAGCAGTTTTGGTTCATCGCAACCCTACGAGCAGTACTTC
16	.	.	TRBJ2-5	TRBV21-1	CASSKVSRTSQETQYF	TGTGCCAGCAGCAAAGTCTCTCGGACTAGTCAAGAGACCCAGTACTTC
11	few	.	TRBJ2-7	TRBV20-1	CSARLAYEQYF	TGCAGTGCCAGACTAGCCTACGAGCAGTACTTC
15	.	TRBD1	TRBJ1-5	TRBV18	CASSPMGQGNQPQHF	TGTGCCAGCTCACCAATGGGACAGGGCAATCAGCCCCAGCATTTT
14	.	TRBD1	TRBJ1-5	TRBV29-1	CSVAGQGSNQPQHF	TGCAGCGTAGCTGGACAGGGGTCCAATCAGCCCCAGCATTTT
14	few	.	TRBJ2-3	TRBV9	CASSVAASTDTQYF	TGTGCCAGCAGCGTGGCCGCTAGCACAGATACGCAGTATTTT
16	few	.	TRBJ2-3	TRBV7-2	CASSQMRPPARDTQYF	TGTGCCAGCAGCCAAATGCGTCCCCCGGCAAGGGATACGCAGTATTTT
15	once	TRBD1	TRBJ1-6	TRBV7-9	CASRRATGFDSPLHF	TGTGCCAGCAGACGAGCGACAGGGTTTGATTCACCCCTCCACTTT
16	few	.	TRBJ2-3	TRBV7-8	CASSLAGRERYDTQYF	TGTGCCAGCAGCTTAGCAGGACGGGAGCGATATGATACGCAGTATTTT
16	.	TRBD2	TRBJ2-3	TRBV4-3	CASSQGLAGGTDTQYF	TGCGCCAGCAGCCAAGGACTAGCGGGGGGCACAGATACGCAGTATTTT
15	.	TRBD2	TRBJ2-5	TRBV6-5	CASRLAGGERETQYF	TGTGCCAGCAGACTAGCGGGAGGAGAGAGGGAGACCCAGTACTTC
11	.	.	TRBJ1-2	TRBV30	CAWSVIYGYTF	TGTGCCTGGAGTGTCATCTATGGCTACACCTTC
18	once	TRBD1	TRBJ2-6	TRBV29-1	CSVTITGGPPSGANVLTF	TGCAGCGTAACTATTACAGGGGGGCCCCCCTCTGGGGCCAACGTCCTGACTTTC
16	few	.	TRBJ2-7	TRBV9	CASSGKPGHTSYEQYF	TGTGCCAGCAGCGGCAAACCGGGACACACATCCTACGAGCAGTACTTC
13	.	TRBD1	TRBJ1-2	TRBV27	CASSSTGAYGYTF	TGTGCCAGCAGTTCCACAGGGGCCTATGGCTACACCTTC
15	few	TRBD1	TRBJ2-7	TRBV7-9	CASSKTPGQSYEQYF	TGTGCCAGCAGCAAAACTCCGGGACAGTCCTACGAGCAGTACTTC
13	few	.	TRBJ2-2	TRBV9	CASSPTITGELFF	TGTGCCAGCAGCCCAACTATAACCGGGGAGCTGTTTTTT
15	few	TRBD1	TRBJ2-3	TRBV11-1	CASSSTGLATDTQYF	TGTGCCAGCAGCTCGACAGGGTTGGCCACAGATACGCAGTATTTT
14	few	.	TRBJ1-2	TRBV5-6	CASSLGPSNYGYTF	TGTGCCAGCAGCTTGGGTCCCTCTAACTATGGCTACACCTTC
16	few	.	TRBJ1-1	TRBV29-1	CSADSAGGGGCAEAFF	TGCAGCGCTGACAGTGCCGGTGGTGGCGGGTGCGCTGAAGCTTTCTTT
16	few	TRBD2	TRBJ2-3	TRBV30	CAWSEAAGGAPDTQYF	TGTGCCTGGAGTGAGGCAGCGGGAGGGGCCCCAGATACGCAGTATTTT
14	few	TRBD2	TRBJ2-1	TRBV4-3	CASSRAGGRDEQFF	TGCGCCAGCAGCAGAGCGGGAGGGAGGGATGAGCAGTTCTTC
14	few	.	TRBJ1-2	TRBV6-6	CASSGTTKAYGYTF	TGTGCCAGCAGTGGGACAACCAAGGCCTATGGCTACACCTTC
11	.	.	TRBJ2-7	TRBV7-2	CASSLIHEQYF	TGTGCCAGCAGCTTAATCCACGAGCAGTACTTC
15	few	.	TRBJ2-3	TRBV7-2	CASSLGGTSTDTQYF	TGTGCCAGCAGCTTAGGCGGTACTAGCACAGATACGCAGTATTTT
14	.	.	TRBJ2-1	TRBV4-1	CASSQGIGGGEQFF	TGCGCCAGCAGCCAAGGGATAGGGGGAGGTGAGCAGTTCTTC
14	many	.	TRBJ1-2	TRBV23-1	CASSQSKGRYGYTF	TGCGCCAGCAGTCAATCGAAGGGCCGCTATGGCTACACCTTC
16	few	.	TRBJ2-5	TRBV10-3	CAISSTGTLSQETQYF	TGTGCCATCAGCAGCACCGGGACACTTTCCCAAGAGACCCAGTACTTC
12	.	.	TRBJ2-7	TRBV2	CASGQGRYEQYF	TGTGCCAGCGGGCAGGGACGGTACGAGCAGTACTTC
14	few	.	TRBJ2-3	TRBV29-1	CSVVDWGSTDTQYF	TGCAGCGTGGTAGACTGGGGCAGCACAGATACGCAGTATTTT
16	few	.	TRBJ1-1	TRBV14	CASSQYREGRITEAFF	TGTGCCAGCAGCCAGTACAGGGAGGGGCGAATCACTGAAGCTTTCTTT
16	.	TRBD1	TRBJ1-2	TRBV7-9	CASSYNTQTGDYGYTF	TGTGCCAGCAGCTACAATACGCAAACAGGGGACTATGGCTACACCTTC
18	few	.	TRBJ2-6	TRBV9	CASSELGQPGSGANVLTF	TGTGCCAGCAGCGAATTAGGACAGCCCGGCTCTGGGGCCAACGTCCTGACTTTC
15	few	.	TRBJ2-5	TRBV6-1	CASSEALVGGETQYF	TGTGCCAGCAGTGAAGCCCTGGTGGGAGGCGAGACCCAGTACTTC
13	few	.	TRBJ2-7	TRBV6-5	CASSYSQGNEQYF	TGTGCCAGCAGTTACTCGCAGGGCAACGAGCAGTACTTC